The TCR beta chain under discussion was sequenced for a study of cytomegalovirus exposure and HLA in healthy donors. Only in-frame clones appear in the TCRdb table, and some are missing; sequencing was by immunoSEQ multiplex PCR. The sample shows around 91,000 clones, under 95% of them seen only once. The study, taken as a whole, reports: In vitro assays verified that three CMV-associated chains recognized CMV antigens specifically. The listing of 150 to 200 TCR beta chains classed them as cytomegalovirus-associated. Most sequenced TCRs were rare (though some public TCRs occurred in many donors).

In regard to this clone: As yet, its antigen is unknown.

Trimming shortened V by 3 bases and J by 6 bases, and 27 bases separated the two germline ends. The CDR3 extends over 18 amino acids. The V gene's germline CDR1 is GTSNPN and CDR2 SVGIG (reference sequence). Sequencing was performed on PBMCs. V usage is TRBV30 and J usage is TRBJ2-1; perhaps TRBD1 as D (6 bases). This clonotype originated in a woman aged 25 to 39 in good health and CMV-seropositive. CDR3 protein: CAWSHRHKRDTNFNEQFF. CDR3 nucleotide sequence: TGTGCCTGGAGCCATCGACATAAACGGGACACCAATTTCAATGAGCAGTTCTTC.